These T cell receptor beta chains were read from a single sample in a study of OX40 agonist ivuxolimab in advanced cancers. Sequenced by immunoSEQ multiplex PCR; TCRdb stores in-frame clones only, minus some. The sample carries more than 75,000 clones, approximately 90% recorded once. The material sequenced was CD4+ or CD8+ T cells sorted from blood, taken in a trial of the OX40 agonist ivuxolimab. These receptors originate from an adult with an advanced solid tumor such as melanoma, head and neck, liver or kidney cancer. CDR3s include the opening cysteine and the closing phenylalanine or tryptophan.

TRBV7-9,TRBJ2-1,CASSRGQNNEQFF
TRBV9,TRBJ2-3,CASSVVGGTSGPDTQYF
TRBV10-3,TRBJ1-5,CAISPGTGDNQPQHF
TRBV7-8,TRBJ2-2,CASSSAPQGGELFF
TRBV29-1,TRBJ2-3,CSVESADTQYF
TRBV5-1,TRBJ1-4,CASSWDRTSEKLFF
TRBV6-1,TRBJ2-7,CASSARSRSSYEQYF
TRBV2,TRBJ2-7,CASRPLADQQYF
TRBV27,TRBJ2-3,CACPKHPSTDTQYF
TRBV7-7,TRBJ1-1,CASSQGQNTEAFF
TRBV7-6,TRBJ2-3,CASSLGLAGGQDTQYF
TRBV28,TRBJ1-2,CASSRQGAGYGYTF
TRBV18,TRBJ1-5,CASSPSGGLSNQPQHF
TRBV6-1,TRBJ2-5,CASSDPGQGGRKRTQYF
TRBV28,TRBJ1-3,CASSLGGFAGNTIYF
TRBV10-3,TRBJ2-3,CAISESQGLDTQYF
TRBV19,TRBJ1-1,CASSQDRGTEAFF
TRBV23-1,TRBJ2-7,CASSQGLGPGEQYF
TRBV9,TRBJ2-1,CASSARQGGDNEQFF
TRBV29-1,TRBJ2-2,CSAKGQQNTGELFF
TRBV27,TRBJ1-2,CASSPSRGGLNYGYTF
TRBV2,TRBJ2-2,CASQQGANTGELFF
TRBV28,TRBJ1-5,CASGDGGHPNQPQHF
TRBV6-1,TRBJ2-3,CASSEQYTQYF
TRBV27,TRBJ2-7,CASSLGQGENEQYF
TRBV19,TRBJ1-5,CASSTQGNSNQPQHF
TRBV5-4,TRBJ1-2,CASTEGGQDRYGYTF
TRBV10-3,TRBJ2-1,CAISGVSNEQFF
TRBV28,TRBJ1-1,CASSFGRAVEAFF
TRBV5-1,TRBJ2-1,CASSSEGLAFYEQFF
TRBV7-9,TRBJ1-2,CASSLGGGGFDNYGYTF
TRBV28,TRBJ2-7,CASSLNSPYEQYF
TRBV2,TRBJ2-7,CASLNIVDSPYEQYF
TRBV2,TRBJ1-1,CASSPAGTGGTEAFF
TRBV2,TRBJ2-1,CASTAALLYNEQFF
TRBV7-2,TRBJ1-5,CASSFRSNQPQHF
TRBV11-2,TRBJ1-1,CASSLRGGTEAFF
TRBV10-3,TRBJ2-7,CATGTGQGAYEQYF
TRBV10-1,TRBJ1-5,CASSESEGRGSGAGQPQHF
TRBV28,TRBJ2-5,CASSLFTTLGETQYF
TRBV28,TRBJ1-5,CASSTQGGSNQPQHF
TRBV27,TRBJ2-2,CASGGILGQGSAGELFF
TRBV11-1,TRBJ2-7,CASSPRGRGSYEQYF
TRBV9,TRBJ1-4,CASSVGSLLTSPLFF
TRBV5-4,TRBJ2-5,CASSFVVGGDNQETQYF
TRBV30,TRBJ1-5,CAWSVGLGNQPQHF
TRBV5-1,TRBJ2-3,CASSLQAGGTDTQYF
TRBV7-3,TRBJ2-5,CASSWTGEETQYF
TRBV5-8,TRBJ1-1,CASGWDAFF
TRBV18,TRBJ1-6,CASSPNPGDNSPLHF
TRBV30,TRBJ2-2,CAWTPGLADTGELFF
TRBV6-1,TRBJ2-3,CASSDWSTDTQYF
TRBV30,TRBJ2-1,CAWTAGLVVEQFF
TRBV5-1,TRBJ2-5,CASRQTSGGWQETQYF
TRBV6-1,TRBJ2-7,CASSEDRVGYEQYF